These T cell receptor beta chains were read from a single sample in a study of cytomegalovirus exposure and HLA in healthy donors. Generated by immunoSEQ multiplex PCR, the TCRdb table keeps only in-frame clones and is missing some. The table lists roughly 54,000 clones. The material sequenced was PBMCs. All receptors come from a woman aged 25 to 39 in good health and CMV-seropositive. CDR3s include the opening cysteine and the closing phenylalanine or tryptophan. The D gene is left open where the match is weak.

D	V	J	CDR3	DNA
TRBD1	TRBV19	TRBJ1-5	CASRAGQGWFQPQHF	TGTGCCAGTAGAGCGGGACAGGGGTGGTTTCAGCCCCAGCATTTT
.	TRBV10-3	TRBJ2-1	CAISANWRQGNEQFF	TGTGCCATCAGCGCCAACTGGCGTCAGGGGAATGAGCAGTTCTTC
TRBD1	TRBV27	TRBJ1-5	CASSSTGTGDGNQPQHF	TGTGCCAGCAGTTCGACCGGGACAGGGGACGGCAATCAGCCCCAGCATTTT
.	TRBV6-5	TRBJ2-1	CASSTETTYNEQFF	TGTGCCAGCAGTACGGAGACTACCTACAATGAGCAGTTCTTC
.	TRBV28	TRBJ1-2	CASTQTRRLYGYTF	TGTGCCAGCACCCAGACCCGCAGACTCTATGGCTACACCTTC
.	TRBV4-2	TRBJ2-2	CASSQAQRVRTGELFF	TGTGCCAGCAGCCAAGCCCAGCGGGTGCGAACCGGGGAGCTGTTTTTT
.	TRBV7-7	TRBJ2-2	CASSLAGQGGTGELFF	TGTGCTAGCAGCTTAGCCGGACAGGGAGGGACCGGGGAGCTGTTTTTT
.	TRBV7-2	TRBJ2-7	CASSFIGRGSYEQYF	TGTGCCAGCAGCTTTATAGGGAGAGGGTCCTACGAGCAGTACTTC
.	TRBV6-1	TRBJ2-7	CASSREQGREQYF	TGTGCCAGCAGTCGGGAACAGGGCCGGGAGCAGTACTTC
.	TRBV30	TRBJ1-1	CAGKGMTGWDTEAFF	TGTGCCGGGAAGGGAATGACAGGTTGGGACACTGAAGCTTTCTTT